Listed below are T cell receptor beta chains from one sample, sequenced in a study of blood T cell repertoires in COVID-19. Sequenced by immunoSEQ multiplex PCR; TCRdb stores in-frame clones only, minus some. The table records around 97,000 clones, 75% to 90% of them present only once. The specimen sequenced was peripheral blood. The receptor source for this set is a human donor in a cohort sampled during active or convalescent COVID-19. Each CDR3 is given with its conserved first and last residue. D genes are given only for firm matches. Not every row has a clone size; where given, it reads once, few, many or a size class.

J gene: TRBJ1-2; D gene: -; clone size: -; V gene: TRBV29-1; CDR3 protein: CSVDKGEGDGYTF; CDR3 DNA: TGCAGCGTTGATAAGGGGGAAGGGGATGGCTACACCTTC
J gene: TRBJ1-2; D gene: TRBD1; clone size: -; V gene: TRBV18; CDR3 protein: CASSLGNRGDYGYTF; CDR3 DNA: TGTGCCAGCTCGCTTGGGAACAGGGGTGACTATGGCTACACCTTC
J gene: TRBJ2-2; D gene: TRBD1; clone size: -; V gene: TRBV6-5; CDR3 protein: CASRSGQGNTGELFF; CDR3 DNA: TGTGCCAGCAGGTCCGGACAGGGGAACACCGGGGAGCTGTTTTTT
J gene: TRBJ1-6; D gene: -; clone size: -; V gene: TRBV5-6; CDR3 protein: CASSLGFGNSPLHF; CDR3 DNA: TGTGCCAGCAGCTTGGGATTCGGGAATTCACCCCTCCACTTT
J gene: TRBJ2-7; D gene: -; clone size: -; V gene: TRBV27; CDR3 protein: CASSLKRANYEQYF; CDR3 DNA: TGTGCCAGCAGTTTAAAGCGGGCCAACTACGAGCAGTACTTC
J gene: TRBJ2-7; D gene: -; clone size: -; V gene: TRBV5-6; CDR3 protein: CASSLLVESYEQYF; CDR3 DNA: TGTGCCAGCAGCTTGCTGGTAGAGTCCTACGAGCAGTACTTC
J gene: TRBJ1-1; D gene: -; clone size: -; V gene: TRBV18; CDR3 protein: CASSGLQVNTEAFF; CDR3 DNA: TGTGCCAGCTCAGGCTTACAGGTTAACACTGAAGCTTTCTTT
J gene: TRBJ2-6; D gene: -; clone size: -; V gene: TRBV11-2; CDR3 protein: CASSLRDRSSGANVLTF; CDR3 DNA: TGTGCCAGCAGCTTACGAGACAGGAGCTCTGGGGCCAACGTCCTGACTTTC
J gene: TRBJ2-1; D gene: TRBD1; clone size: -; V gene: TRBV5-1; CDR3 protein: CASSYGQGSSYNEQFF; CDR3 DNA: TGCGCCAGCAGCTACGGACAGGGGAGCTCCTACAATGAGCAGTTCTTC
J gene: TRBJ1-1; D gene: -; clone size: -; V gene: TRBV18; CDR3 protein: CASSPLPGNTEAFF; CDR3 DNA: TGTGCCAGCTCACCGCTGCCGGGGAACACTGAAGCTTTCTTT
J gene: TRBJ1-5; D gene: -; clone size: few; V gene: TRBV18; CDR3 protein: CASSPQGISEPQHF; CDR3 DNA: TGTGCCAGCTCACCTCAGGGGATTTCGGAGCCCCAGCATTTT
J gene: TRBJ2-1; D gene: TRBD2; clone size: -; V gene: TRBV28; CDR3 protein: CASSTWTSGGPPDEQFF; CDR3 DNA: TGTGCCAGCAGTACCTGGACTAGCGGGGGGCCCCCCGATGAGCAGTTCTTC
J gene: TRBJ1-5; D gene: TRBD1; clone size: -; V gene: TRBV28; CDR3 protein: CASSFGQGVNQPQHF; CDR3 DNA: TGTGCCAGCAGTTTCGGACAGGGGGTCAATCAGCCCCAGCATTTT
J gene: TRBJ1-6; D gene: TRBD1; clone size: -; V gene: TRBV9; CDR3 protein: CASSAGQGGGSPLHF; CDR3 DNA: TGTGCCAGCAGCGCAGGACAGGGGGGGGGTTCACCCCTCCACTTT
J gene: TRBJ1-5; D gene: -; clone size: -; V gene: TRBV7-6; CDR3 protein: CASSLDRRNQPQHF; CDR3 DNA: TGTGCCAGCAGCCTAGACAGACGCAATCAGCCCCAGCATTTT
J gene: TRBJ1-1; D gene: -; clone size: -; V gene: TRBV18; CDR3 protein: CASSLKPGEGTEAFF; CDR3 DNA: TGTGCCAGCTCACTTAAACCAGGGGAGGGTACTGAAGCTTTCTTT
J gene: TRBJ2-3; D gene: TRBD1; clone size: few; V gene: TRBV18; CDR3 protein: CASSPPGQGVWADTQYF; CDR3 DNA: TGTGCCAGCTCACCACCGGGACAGGGGGTTTGGGCAGATACGCAGTATTTT
J gene: TRBJ1-1; D gene: -; clone size: -; V gene: TRBV7-6; CDR3 protein: CASSLNWNTEAFF; CDR3 DNA: TGTGCCAGCAGCTTAAACTGGAACACTGAAGCTTTCTTT
J gene: TRBJ2-5; D gene: TRBD2; clone size: -; V gene: TRBV4-3; CDR3 protein: CASSQDFGAGGVETQYF; CDR3 DNA: TGCGCCAGCAGCCAAGATTTCGGAGCGGGGGGTGTAGAGACCCAGTACTTC
J gene: TRBJ2-1; D gene: -; clone size: -; V gene: TRBV2; CDR3 protein: CASSENRVNEQFF; CDR3 DNA: TGTGCCAGCAGTGAAAACAGGGTCAATGAGCAGTTCTTC
J gene: TRBJ1-2; D gene: TRBD1; clone size: -; V gene: TRBV5-6; CDR3 protein: CASSRQWGQAFF; CDR3 DNA: TGTGCCAGCAGCCGGCAATGGGGACAGGCATTCTTC
J gene: TRBJ2-7; D gene: TRBD1; clone size: -; V gene: TRBV7-8; CDR3 protein: CASSAGGTGAYEQYF; CDR3 DNA: TGTGCCAGCAGTGCAGGCGGGACAGGGGCCTACGAGCAGTACTTC
J gene: TRBJ1-6; D gene: -; clone size: -; V gene: TRBV18; CDR3 protein: CASSPETGSNSPLHF; CDR3 DNA: TGTGCCAGCTCACCTGAGACAGGCTCGAATTCACCCCTCCACTTT
J gene: TRBJ2-1; D gene: -; clone size: -; V gene: TRBV15; CDR3 protein: CATSRQDRTDNEQFF; CDR3 DNA: TGTGCCACCAGCAGGCAGGACAGAACCGACAATGAGCAGTTCTTC
J gene: TRBJ1-3; D gene: -; clone size: -; V gene: TRBV12-3/TRBV12-4; CDR3 protein: CASSPSRNTIYF; CDR3 DNA: TGTGCCAGCAGTCCCTCTAGAAACACCATATATTTT
J gene: TRBJ1-4; D gene: TRBD1; clone size: -; V gene: TRBV2; CDR3 protein: CASRTGAREEKLFF; CDR3 DNA: TGTGCCAGCAGGACAGGGGCGCGGGAAGAAAAACTGTTTTTT
J gene: TRBJ2-2; D gene: TRBD1; clone size: many; V gene: TRBV18; CDR3 protein: CASSPQGTGFHTGELFF; CDR3 DNA: TGTGCCAGCTCACCTCAAGGGACAGGGTTTCACACCGGGGAGCTGTTTTTT
J gene: TRBJ2-7; D gene: TRBD2; clone size: -; V gene: TRBV4-2; CDR3 protein: CASSQMVSGAGGLGEQYF; CDR3 DNA: TGTGCCAGCAGCCAAATGGTATCTGGCGCGGGGGGGCTGGGCGAGCAGTACTTC
J gene: TRBJ1-4; D gene: -; clone size: -; V gene: TRBV3-1/TRBV3-2; CDR3 protein: CASREDGSGRREKLFF; CDR3 DNA: TGTGCCAGCAGAGAAGATGGCTCGGGTAGGCGGGAAAAACTGTTTTTT
J gene: TRBJ2-7; D gene: -; clone size: -; V gene: TRBV4-1; CDR3 protein: CASSQLDRPPYEQYF; CDR3 DNA: TGCGCCAGCAGCCAACTCGACAGGCCCCCCTACGAGCAGTACTTC
J gene: TRBJ2-2; D gene: -; clone size: once; V gene: TRBV7-6; CDR3 protein: CATQQGNTGELFF; CDR3 DNA: TGTGCCACCCAACAGGGCAACACCGGGGAGCTGTTTTTT
J gene: TRBJ1-5; D gene: TRBD1; clone size: few; V gene: TRBV5-1; CDR3 protein: CASSSTGDNNQPQHF; CDR3 DNA: TGCGCCAGCAGCTCCACAGGGGACAACAATCAGCCCCAGCATTTT
J gene: TRBJ2-2; D gene: TRBD1; clone size: -; V gene: TRBV6-5; CDR3 protein: CASRRDRESGELFF; CDR3 DNA: TGTGCCAGCAGACGGGACAGGGAATCCGGGGAGCTGTTTTTT
J gene: TRBJ2-7; D gene: TRBD1; clone size: -; V gene: TRBV5-1; CDR3 protein: CASSPHKTDRAYEQYF; CDR3 DNA: TGCGCCAGCAGCCCCCACAAGACGGACAGGGCCTACGAGCAGTACTTC
J gene: TRBJ1-4; D gene: TRBD1; clone size: -; V gene: TRBV29-1; CDR3 protein: CSASGQGTTNEKLFF; CDR3 DNA: TGCAGCGCCTCCGGACAGGGGACAACTAATGAAAAACTGTTTTTT
J gene: TRBJ1-4; D gene: TRBD1; clone size: -; V gene: TRBV5-5; CDR3 protein: CASSSPGTGERKLFF; CDR3 DNA: TGTGCCAGCAGCTCGCCAGGGACAGGGGAGCGAAAACTGTTTTTT
J gene: TRBJ2-2; D gene: TRBD1; clone size: -; V gene: TRBV3-1/TRBV3-2; CDR3 protein: CASSQDPTGGSNTGELFF; CDR3 DNA: TGTGCCAGCAGCCAAGACCCGACAGGGGGTTCGAACACCGGGGAGCTGTTTTTT
J gene: TRBJ1-5; D gene: TRBD1; clone size: -; V gene: TRBV19; CDR3 protein: CASSHPGQGTQPQHF; CDR3 DNA: TGTGCCAGTAGCCACCCCGGACAGGGTACTCAGCCCCAGCATTTT
J gene: TRBJ1-1; D gene: TRBD1; clone size: -; V gene: TRBV5-5; CDR3 protein: CASSSMGQGAEAFF; CDR3 DNA: TGTGCCAGCAGCTCAATGGGACAGGGGGCTGAAGCTTTCTTT
J gene: TRBJ1-2; D gene: -; clone size: few; V gene: TRBV6-2/TRBV6-3; CDR3 protein: CASRPLADGYTF; CDR3 DNA: TGTGCCAGCAGGCCTCTGGCGGATGGCTACACCTTC
J gene: TRBJ1-4; D gene: -; clone size: few; V gene: TRBV11-2; CDR3 protein: CASSLGTYEKLFF; CDR3 DNA: TGTGCCAGCAGCTTAGGGACTTATGAAAAACTGTTTTTT
J gene: TRBJ2-2; D gene: -; clone size: -; V gene: TRBV7-9; CDR3 protein: CASSYRDTHTGELFF; CDR3 DNA: TGTGCCAGCAGCTACCGGGACACCCACACCGGGGAGCTGTTTTTT
J gene: TRBJ1-1; D gene: -; clone size: many; V gene: TRBV7-3; CDR3 protein: CASSLLGQNTEAFF; CDR3 DNA: TGTGCCAGCAGCTTACTAGGACAGAACACTGAAGCTTTCTTT
J gene: TRBJ1-1; D gene: -; clone size: -; V gene: TRBV30; CDR3 protein: CAWSGQMGRNTEAFF; CDR3 DNA: TGTGCCTGGAGTGGACAGATGGGTAGGAACACTGAAGCTTTCTTT
J gene: TRBJ2-7; D gene: -; clone size: once; V gene: TRBV5-8; CDR3 protein: CASSLGGVGRAYEQYF; CDR3 DNA: TGTGCCAGCAGCTTGGGCGGGGTGGGCAGGGCCTACGAGCAGTACTTC
J gene: TRBJ1-2; D gene: TRBD1; clone size: -; V gene: TRBV7-9; CDR3 protein: CASSSDLGQGAIGYTF; CDR3 DNA: TGTGCCAGCAGCAGTGACTTGGGACAGGGGGCGATTGGCTACACCTTC
J gene: TRBJ2-3; D gene: -; clone size: -; V gene: TRBV24-1; CDR3 protein: CATSDLQRKGTDTQYF; CDR3 DNA: TGTGCCACCAGTGATTTGCAGAGGAAGGGGACAGATACGCAGTATTTT
J gene: TRBJ1-5; D gene: -; clone size: -; V gene: TRBV3-1/TRBV3-2; CDR3 protein: CASSQNYGPEQPQHF; CDR3 DNA: TGTGCCAGCAGCCAAAATTACGGCCCGGAGCAGCCCCAGCATTTT
J gene: TRBJ2-4; D gene: TRBD1; clone size: -; V gene: TRBV9; CDR3 protein: CASSPRGGGNIQYF; CDR3 DNA: TGTGCCAGCAGCCCCCGAGGGGGCGGAAACATTCAGTACTTC
J gene: TRBJ2-7; D gene: TRBD1; clone size: -; V gene: TRBV19; CDR3 protein: CASSRTPGQGSYEQYF; CDR3 DNA: TGTGCCAGTAGTCGAACCCCGGGACAGGGTTCCTACGAGCAGTACTTC
J gene: TRBJ2-3; D gene: -; clone size: -; V gene: TRBV5-1; CDR3 protein: CASGDFADTQYF; CDR3 DNA: TGCGCCAGCGGAGACTTCGCAGATACGCAGTATTTT
J gene: TRBJ1-6; D gene: -; clone size: -; V gene: TRBV25-1; CDR3 protein: CASSLLGGKLDNSPLHF; CDR3 DNA: TGTGCCAGCAGTCTCCTGGGGGGAAAATTAGATAATTCACCCCTCCACTTT